The rows below give T cell receptor beta chains drawn from one sample of a study of regulatory T cells in long-lasting Graves disease. TCRdb itself ran the multiplex PCR reads through MiXCR, one entry per CDR3 protein. The table shows a few hundred thousand distinct CDR3 sequences, with roughly a fifth occurring only once. This sample comprised peripheral blood mononuclear cells (PBMCs), obtained at new diagnosis, from a patient treated with antithyroid drugs. The origin of the receptors is a female donor with Graves disease. Both conserved end residues are part of each CDR3. The order of the fields is D gene, V gene, CDR3 length, clone size, J gene, CDR3 protein, CDR3 DNA. D genes are given only for firm matches. The size entry is marked missing in some rows and otherwise reads once, few, many or a size class.

d_call: TRBD1
v_call: TRBV7-3
cdr3_length: 14
clone_size: many
j_call: TRBJ2-2
cdr3_aa: CASSKGQGLGELFF
cdr3_nt: TGTGCCAGCAGCAAGGGACAGGGACTCGGGGAGCTGTTTTTT

d_call: TRBD1
v_call: TRBV7-9
cdr3_length: 12
clone_size: many
j_call: TRBJ1-1
cdr3_aa: CASSVTGTEAFF
cdr3_nt: TGTGCCAGCAGCGTGACAGGGACTGAAGCTTTCTTT

d_call: -
v_call: TRBV27
cdr3_length: 15
clone_size: many
j_call: TRBJ2-7
cdr3_aa: CASSSLQASSYEQYF
cdr3_nt: TGTGCCAGCAGTTCCCTGCAGGCTAGTTCCTACGAGCAGTACTTC

d_call: -
v_call: TRBV24-1
cdr3_length: 13
clone_size: many
j_call: TRBJ2-2
cdr3_aa: CATSDWNTGELFF
cdr3_nt: TGTGCCACCAGTGATTGGAACACCGGGGAGCTGTTTTTT

d_call: TRBD2
v_call: TRBV11-2
cdr3_length: 14
clone_size: many
j_call: TRBJ2-1
cdr3_aa: CASSSLAGRNEQFF
cdr3_nt: TGTGCCAGCAGCTCCCTAGCGGGAAGAAATGAGCAGTTCTTC

d_call: TRBD2
v_call: TRBV7-2
cdr3_length: 15
clone_size: many
j_call: TRBJ2-1
cdr3_aa: CASSFRGGDYNEQFF
cdr3_nt: TGTGCCAGCAGCTTCCGCGGGGGAGATTACAATGAGCAGTTCTTC

d_call: -
v_call: TRBV7-9
cdr3_length: 15
clone_size: -
j_call: TRBJ2-1
cdr3_aa: CASSGRGTPKGEQFF
cdr3_nt: TGTGCCAGCAGCGGTCGCGGGACTCCGAAGGGTGAGCAGTTCTTC

d_call: -
v_call: TRBV7-2
cdr3_length: 15
clone_size: -
j_call: TRBJ2-5
cdr3_aa: CASSPISAYQETQYF
cdr3_nt: TGTGCCAGCAGCCCCATTTCAGCGTACCAAGAGACCCAGTACTTC

d_call: TRBD1
v_call: TRBV6-2/TRBV6-3
cdr3_length: 13
clone_size: -
j_call: TRBJ1-5
cdr3_aa: CASTWTGGQPQHF
cdr3_nt: TGTGCCAGCACTTGGACAGGAGGACAGCCCCAGCATTTT

d_call: -
v_call: TRBV5-4
cdr3_length: 13
clone_size: -
j_call: TRBJ2-5
cdr3_aa: CASSLAVKETQYF
cdr3_nt: TGTGCCAGCAGCTTGGCCGTAAAAGAGACCCAGTACTTC

d_call: TRBD2
v_call: TRBV7-6
cdr3_length: 17
clone_size: many
j_call: TRBJ2-1
cdr3_aa: CASSQYGRLAGSNEQFF
cdr3_nt: TGTGCCAGCAGCCAGTACGGTCGCCTAGCGGGGAGCAATGAGCAGTTCTTC

d_call: TRBD1
v_call: TRBV4-1
cdr3_length: 16
clone_size: few
j_call: TRBJ2-5
cdr3_aa: CASSQPGQRYQETQYF
cdr3_nt: TGCGCCAGCAGCCAACCGGGACAGCGGTACCAAGAGACCCAGTACTTC

d_call: -
v_call: TRBV20-1
cdr3_length: 14
clone_size: many
j_call: TRBJ1-6
cdr3_aa: CSAKVQGRNSPLHF
cdr3_nt: TGCAGTGCTAAGGTCCAGGGACGGAATTCACCCCTCCACTTT

d_call: -
v_call: TRBV7-2
cdr3_length: 13
clone_size: once
j_call: TRBJ2-1
cdr3_aa: CASSNQGRVEQFF
cdr3_nt: TGTGCCAGCAGCAATCAGGGGCGGGTGGAGCAGTTCTTC